The 27 T cell receptor beta chains given below trace back to one sample, sequenced in a study of tumor and adjacent non-tumor tissue in lung cancer. RNA was extracted from bulk tissue without any cell sorting. The library came from three nested PCR rounds adapted from ARM-PCR protocols. A single record per CDR3 protein comes from TCRdb applying MiXCR to the multiplex PCR reads. The data show about 200,000 distinct CDR3 sequences, over 55% seen once. Sequencing used lung tumor tissue. The receptors were sampled from a man in his sixties with non-small cell lung cancer.

The rearrangement joins TRBV13 to TRBJ1-4; D remains ambiguous. CDR3 length: 17 amino acids. Germline V CDR1 and CDR2: PRHDT, FYEKMQ (reference sequence). With 5 bases removed from V and 4 bases from J, the gap between germline ends came to 20 bases. The CDR3 sequence: CASSPYKFPIGNEKLFF. In nucleotides, the CDR3 is TGTGCCAGCAGCCCGTACAAATTCCCGATCGGTAATGAAAAACTGTTTTTT.

J is TRBJ2-1 and V is TRBV6-5, with 8 bases fitting TRBD2. The CDR3 sequence is 18 residues long. V dropped 4 bases and J dropped 13; count of bases not matched to a gene: 24. Germline CDR1 and CDR2: MNHEY and SVGAGI. The CDR3 loop is CASSSELLGLGSYNAQFF. The CDR3 DNA reads as TGTGCCAGCAGTTCCGAACTCTTGGGACTAGGATCATACAATGCACAGTTCTTC.

This clonotype was seen only a few times. The J gene is TRBJ2-7, the V gene TRBV6-2 or TRBV6-3; 8 nucleotides agree with TRBD2. This CDR3 is 14 amino acids long. The germline gives CDR1 MNHEY, CDR2 SVGEGT. Trimming at V came to 6 bases and at J to 2 bases, leaving 6 bases not matched to a gene. CDR3 sequence (DNA): TGTGCCAGCAGGCCTACTAGCGGTACCTACGAGCAGTACTTC. Translation gives CASRPTSGTYEQYF.

The chain is built from TRBV20-1 and TRBJ2-7; 8 nucleotides line up with TRBD2. The trim removed 2 bases at V and 10 bases at J, leaving 16 bases unmatched. The CDR3 consists of 15 residues. The V gene's germline CDR1 is DFQATT and CDR2 SNEGSKA (reference sequence). In DNA, the CDR3 is TGCAGTGCTAGAAGGTCCAGCGGGAGTCTGAAAAATCAGTACTTC. Residues: CSARRSSGSLKNQYF.

This clonotype came up a few times. The rearrangement uses TRBV6-5 and TRBJ1-1; D not resolved. V was clipped by 6 bases and J by 5 bases, with 13 bases between them. Germline V gene sequence: CDR1 MNHEY, CDR2 SVGAGI. The CDR3 is 13 residues long. The chain's CDR3 is CASRRVLSTEAFF. As DNA, the CDR3 is TGTGCCAGCAGGAGGGTACTGAGTACTGAAGCTTTCTTT.

The sample holds one count of this clonotype. Since a much larger clone is just one base distant, this may be a read error. Since no conserved phenylalanine or tryptophan closes the CDR3, a read error is the likely cause. The chain links TRBV6-2 or TRBV6-3 to TRBJ1-1, with a possible D match to TRBD1 (6 bases). The CDR3 extends over 15 amino acids. Germline values: CDR1 MNHEY, CDR2 SVGEGT. The germline V and J ends were trimmed by 2 bases and 5 bases, with 15 bases remaining between them. The CDR3 DNA sequence: TGTGCCAGCAGTTACGGGCAGGGGTTCCGGACTGAAGCTTTCTTA. Protein product: CASSYGQGFRTEAFL.

J is TRBJ1-5 and V is TRBV20-1; perhaps TRBD1 as D (5 bases). Germline V CDR1 and CDR2: DFQATT, SNEGSKA (reference sequence). The V gene lost 6 bases and the J gene lost 0 bases, with 21 bases spanning the gap. This CDR3 contains 17 residues. CDR3 DNA sequence: TGCAGTGCCGGAGAACAGGAGACATCTTATAGCAATCAGCCCCAGCATTTT. Its protein is CSAGEQETSYSNQPQHF.

Details on this clonotype: A much larger clonotype is one base distant, so this may be a read error. The gene calls are TRBV6-1 and TRBJ2-1, with 8 bases lining up with TRBD2. Germline values: CDR1 MNHNS, CDR2 SASEGT. With V trimmed by 6 bases and J by 8 bases, 9 bases remained unmatched. The CDR3 has 14 residues. The CDR3 here is CASSPGLVVDEQFF. The CDR3 DNA follows: TGTGCCAGCAGCCCGGGACTAGTGGTTGATGAGCAGTTCTTC.

Turning to this clonotype: One end of the junction is discordant with germline, which a read error may explain. The chain is built from TRBV6-5 and TRBJ1-1; D is perhaps TRBD1 (5 bases). The germline V gene has CDR1 MNHEY and CDR2 SVGAGI. This CDR3 has 14 residues. The CDR3 region has the DNA TGTGCCAGCAGTTATCGCAGGGCTGGCACTGAATCTTTCTTT. It translates to CASSYRRAGTESFF.

Points on this clonotype: A read error may account for a junction end that differs from germline. The chain employs TRBV12-3 or TRBV12-4 and TRBJ1-2, with D possibly being TRBD1 (6 bases). The CDR3 runs 12 residues. CDR3 in DNA: TGTGCCAGCAGTTTGGGGGGCCCCCTCCACACTTTC. Encoded protein: CASSLGGPLHTF.

Note on this clonotype: The junction does not match germline at one end; this may be a read error. The rearrangement joins TRBV5-8 to TRBJ2-2; D call uncertain. This CDR3 has 13 residues. Germline CDR1 is SGHTS and CDR2 is YDEGEE. The CDR3: CTSSLQFTRELFF. In DNA form, the CDR3 reads TGTACCAGCAGCTTGCAGTTTACGAGGGAGCTGTTTTTT.

Remarks on this clonotype: A much bigger clone sits one base away, suggesting this may be a read error. CDR3 nucleotide sequence: TGCAGTGCTACTTTAGCGGCCGACAATGAGCAGTTCTTC. Encoded protein: CSATLAADNEQFF. This rearrangement joins TRBV20-1 to TRBJ2-1; a weak D match, TRBD2 (6 bases). V dropped 4 bases and J dropped 5 bases, with 12 bases sitting between them. There are 13 residues in the CDR3. Per germline, CDR1 DFQATT and CDR2 SNEGSKA (reference sequence).

This clonotype was recorded at least ten times. The rearrangement joins TRBV5-6 to TRBJ2-6; possible D gene TRBD2, 5 bases. The CDR3 is 16 residues long. The V gene lost 4 bases and the J gene lost 0 bases, with 11 bases spanning the gap. Germline lookup yields CDR1 SGHDT and CDR2 YYEEEE. The CDR3 region is CASSDGLYSGANVLTF. CDR3 in DNA: TGTGCCAGCAGCGACGGACTGTACTCTGGGGCCAACGTCCTGACTTTC.

Comment on this clonotype: This may be a read error, as it is one base from a much larger clone. A read error is likely, as this CDR3 ends without the conserved phenylalanine or tryptophan. V is TRBV20-1 and J is TRBJ1-1; D gene ambiguous. V dropped 5 bases and J dropped 8 bases, with 12 bases sitting between them. This CDR3 contains 11 residues. Germline V CDR1 and CDR2: DFQATT, SNEGSKA (reference sequence). This CDR3 is CSALGSVEAFS. DNA for the CDR3: TGCAGTGCTTTAGGATCCGTGGAAGCTTTCTCT.

A note on this clonotype: One junction end does not reproduce the germline sequence, and a read error may be involved. This chain connects TRBV6-1 to TRBJ2-4; the D gene is possibly TRBD1 (5 bases). Per germline, CDR1 MNHNS and CDR2 SASEGT. CDR3 length: 14 amino acids. The CDR3 DNA follows: TGTGCCAGCAGGGGCCTTGTTGGACAAAACATCCAGCACTTC. The encoded protein is CASRGLVGQNIQHF.

About this clonotype itself: A junction boundary mismatches the germline segment, possibly from a read error. The rearrangement uses TRBV4-1 and TRBJ1-5; D remains unclear. There are 15 residues in the CDR3. The germline V gene encodes CDR1 MGHRA and CDR2 YSYEKL. CDR3: CASSQTWSFNQHQHF. CDR3 DNA sequence: TGCGCCAGCAGCCAGACATGGAGTTTCAATCAGCACCAGCATTTT.

V and J are TRBV6-1 and TRBJ2-3; D may be TRBD1 (7 bases). V shed 7 bases and J shed 6 bases, with 20 bases lying between them. The length of the CDR3 is 15 residues. The V gene's germline CDR1 is MNHNS and CDR2 SASEGT. CDR3 DNA: TGTGCCAGCACTCAAGGACCCCAGGGGGGTGATACGCAGTATTTT. Amino acids: CASTQGPQGGDTQYF.

A remark on this clonotype: The junction departs from germline at one end; a sequencing error may be responsible. The gene calls are TRBV11-2 and TRBJ1-1; 7 positions match TRBD1. The germline V gene encodes CDR1 SGHAT and CDR2 FQNNGV. This CDR3 has 15 amino acids. The CDR3 bases are TGTGCCAACAGCATGATGGGACAGCTGAACACTGAAGCTTTATTT. Protein sequence: CANSMMGQLNTEALF.

This clonotype came up once. This chain uses TRBV10-2 with TRBJ2-1; 7 positions match TRBD2. Germline V lookup: CDR1 WSHSY, CDR2 SAAADI. Trimming took 7 bases from V and 3 from J; bases not matched to a gene: 6. The CDR3 extends over 14 amino acids. The CDR3 region has the DNA TGCGCCAGCAATGGGGGGGTGAGCTACAATGAGCAGTTCTTC. Amino acid sequence: CASNGGVSYNEQFF.

A word on this clonotype: A junction end diverges from the germline sequence, so it may reflect a read error. V and J are TRBV20-1 and TRBJ2-3, with a weak D call TRBD2 (5 bases). The germline V gene encodes CDR1 DFQATT and CDR2 SNEGSKA (reference sequence). The length of the CDR3 is 15 residues. The chain's CDR3 is CSASWLAGRIDTQYF. The CDR3 nucleotides read TGCAGTGCTAGTTGGCTAGCCGGCAGAATAGATACACAGTATTTT.

On this clonotype itself: Likely a read error: the CDR3 ends without its conserved phenylalanine or tryptophan. J is TRBJ1-1 and V is TRBV11-3; TRBD1 is a possible D gene (6 bases). The germline gives CDR1 SGHNT, CDR2 YENEEA. The CDR3 extends over 13 amino acids. CDR3 region: CASSGDMNTEAFI. The CDR3 nucleotides read TGTGCCAGCAGTGGGGACATGAATACTGAAGCTTTCATT.

The chain joins TRBV4-2 to TRBJ2-5, with 10 bases lining up with TRBD2. The CDR3 contains 14 residues. Trimming took 6 bases from V and 5 from J; bases not matched to a gene: 6. Looked up from germline, CDR1 is LGHNA and CDR2 is YNFKEQ. This CDR3 is CASSSGRQGETQYF. CDR3 nucleotides: TGTGCCAGCAGTAGCGGGAGGCAGGGGGAGACCCAGTACTTC.

CDR3 sequence reads: CASSLGVGVVEQYF. In DNA form, the CDR3 reads TGTGCCAGCAGTTTAGGGGTAGGGGTCGTCGAGCAGTACTTC. This chain joins TRBV12-3 or TRBV12-4 and TRBJ2-7, with D maybe TRBD1 (5 bases). Trimming removed 1 base from V and 6 bases from J, with 13 bases in between. This CDR3 has 14 residues.

For this clonotype: No conserved phenylalanine or tryptophan is present at the end of the CDR3, so a read error is the likely explanation. The chain recombines TRBV20-1 with TRBJ2-7, with 7 bases matching TRBD1. After removal of 6 bases from V and 6 bases from J, the junction contained 11 bases not matched to a gene. The CDR3 spans 13 residues. Germline V gene lookup returns CDR1 DFQATT and CDR2 SNEGSKA (reference sequence). CDR3: CSAQDRGRVEQYI. The CDR3 DNA reads as TGCAGTGCGCAAGATAGGGGGCGCGTCGAGCAGTACATT.

CDR3 DNA sequence: TGCGCCAGCAGCCGAGACACCGAGACAGGGGTGTCCAGCTATGGCTACACCTTC. Protein: CASSRDTETGVSSYGYTF. The chain carries TRBV4-3 and TRBJ1-2; 8 positions match TRBD1. Trimming removed 4 bases from V and 4 bases from J; junction bases left unmatched: 17. The V gene's germline CDR1 is LGHNA and CDR2 YSLEER. This CDR3 region has 18 residues.

To note about this clonotype: A junction boundary mismatches the germline segment, possibly from a read error. This chain links TRBV28 with TRBJ2-1; D may correspond to TRBD1 or TRBD2 (5 bases each). Germline V CDR1 and CDR2: MDHEN, SYDVKM. This CDR3 region has 15 residues. Here the CDR3 reads CASRGPYSRNNEQFF. The CDR3 nucleotides are TGTGCCAGCAGGGGACCATATAGCAGAAACAATGAGCAATTCTTC. Full variable domain (remainder filled in from reference TRBV28 and TRBJ2-1): DVKVTQSSRYLVKRTGEKVFLECVQDMDHENMFWYRQDPGLGLRLIYFSYDVKMKEKGDIPEGYSVSREKKERFSLILESASTNQTSMYLCASRGPYSRNNEQFFGPGTRLTVL.

On this clonotype itself: A read error may be the cause here, since a much bigger clone is one base away. The gene calls are TRBV5-6 and TRBJ1-2, with TRBD1 matching 9 bases. The CDR3 runs 15 residues. Germline V gene sequence: CDR1 SGHDT, CDR2 YYEEEE. The CDR3: CASSTRTGDRYDYTF. DNA of the CDR3: TGTGCCAGCAGCACCCGGACAGGGGATAGGTATGACTACACCTTC.